Each of the 5 T cell receptor beta chains below was sequenced from the same sample in a study of T cells in Graves' hyperthyroidism and ophthalmopathy. Template material for amplifying TCR beta CDR3 regions consisted of RNA transcripts. RT-PCR in the first round (using the HTBI primer set) targeted the TCR CDR3. One entry per CDR3 protein, called by TCRdb with MiXCR from the multiplex PCR reads. The sample has under 750,000 distinct CDR3 sequences; roughly 20% are singletons. The sequencing input was blood. The receptors derive from a woman aged 45-65 years with Graves' hyperthyroidism that later progressed to Graves' ophthalmopathy.

There are many counts of this clonotype. The CDR3 here is CASSSMTGNTIYF. The CDR3 DNA follows: TGTGCCAGCAGTTCGATGACGGGAAACACCATATATTTT. This chain uses TRBV12-3 or TRBV12-4 with TRBJ1-3; D is undetermined. This CDR3 region has 13 residues. The V end lost 4 bases, the J end lost 4 bases, and 8 bases lay between the germline ends.

This clonotype was seen at least ten times. The chain combines TRBV7-6 with TRBJ2-1, with D uncertain. Germline V lookup: CDR1 SGHVS, CDR2 FNYEAQ. The CDR3 length is 14 residues. The V end was cut by 0 bases, the J end by 6 bases, with 9 bases between. CDR3 loop: CASSLAGSGNEQFF. The CDR3 region has the DNA TGTGCCAGCAGCTTAGCAGGGTCCGGCAATGAGCAGTTCTTC.

This clonotype was seen at least ten times. The rearrangement links TRBV3-1 to TRBJ2-2, with TRBD2 matching over 10 bases. The junction had 5 bases not matched to a gene; V was cut back by 0 bases and J by 4 bases. The CDR3 is 17 residues long. In germline, CDR1 is LGHDT, CDR2 YNNKEL (reference sequence). CDR3 in DNA: TGTGCCAGCAGCCAAGAACGACTAGCGGGCATCACCGGGGAGCTGTTTTTT. This codes for CASSQERLAGITGELFF.

The V and J genes are TRBV5-1 and TRBJ1-3; D might be TRBD1 (5 bases). Looked up from germline, CDR1 is SGHRS and CDR2 is YFSETQ. V was shortened by 4 bases and J by 2 bases, with 13 bases between the two germline ends. The CDR3 sequence is 15 residues long. The CDR3 DNA is TGCGCCAGCAGCGCGGCCCAGGGAACTGGAAACACCATATATTTT. Encoded protein: CASSAAQGTGNTIYF.

This clonotype was detected only a few times. The genes are TRBV12-3 or TRBV12-4 and TRBJ1-2, with a possible D match to TRBD1 (6 bases). Trimming shortened V by 3 bases and J by 3 bases, and 11 bases separated the two germline ends. This CDR3 is 14 amino acids long. CDR3 nucleotide sequence: TGTGCCAGCAGTTTGGTGGACAGTTACTATGGCTACACCTTC. Its protein is CASSLVDSYYGYTF.